Presented here are 28 T cell receptor beta chains from one specimen sequenced in a study of cytomegalovirus exposure and HLA in healthy donors. 13 Jbeta primers and 60 Vbeta primers were used for the PCR. The repertoire was sequenced with immunoSEQ multiplex PCR; TCRdb's copy has only in-frame clones and lacks some. The sample has about 140,000 clones, 80% seen once; the top ten hold over 2%. The sequencing input was PBMCs. These receptors all stem from a man between 45 and 60 years old in good health and CMV-seronegative.

The table lists this clone with a few counts. The V call is TRBV5-5, the J call TRBJ2-7; TRBD1 matches at 7 bases. This CDR3 contains 16 residues. From germline, CDR1 is SGHKS and CDR2 YYEKEE (reference sequence). Losses at the gene ends were 0 bases for V and 5 bases for J; bases not matched to a gene: 11. The CDR3 is CASSLAGTGVWHEQYF. CDR3 bases: TGTGCCAGCAGCTTGGCCGGCACAGGGGTATGGCACGAGCAGTACTTC.

The J gene is TRBJ2-7, the V gene TRBV4-1; D might be TRBD1 (6 bases). V dropped 4 bases and J dropped 0 bases, with 13 bases sitting between them. The length of the CDR3 is 15 residues. Germline CDR1 MGHRA, CDR2 YSYEKL. The CDR3 DNA reads as TGCGCCAGCAGCCCCAGGGGATTGAGCTCCTACGAGCAGTACTTC. Amino acids: CASSPRGLSSYEQYF.

The chain couples TRBV7-3 to TRBJ2-5, with D possibly matching TRBD1 (6 bases). Germline CDR1 reads SGHTA; CDR2 reads FQGTGA. The V end was cut by 2 bases, the J end by 2 bases, with 9 bases between. The CDR3 loop spans 14 amino acids. DNA of the CDR3: TGTGCCAGCAGCTTAGGCAGGGGACAAGAGACCCAGTACTTC. Amino acids: CASSLGRGQETQYF.

The table lists this clone with a count of one. This chain uses TRBV9 with TRBJ1-2, with TRBD1 identical over 7 bases. CDR1 and CDR2 from the germline V gene are SGDLS and YYNGEE. This CDR3 has 16 amino acids. Germline trimming cut 3 bases from V and 6 bases from J; bases unmatched to any gene: 14. The CDR3 spells CASSAVVSPGGDGYTF. The CDR3 DNA sequence: TGTGCCAGCAGCGCTGTCGTATCCCCAGGGGGAGATGGCTACACCTTC.

The DNA for the CDR3 is TGTGCCAGCACTGGCTCCTCGGGAGATACGCAGTATTTT. It translates to CASTGSSGDTQYF. The rearrangement links TRBV6-1 to TRBJ2-3; D call uncertain. Trimming pared 7 bases from V and 5 bases from J, leaving 13 bases between. The CDR3 extends over 13 amino acids. Germline lookup yields CDR1 MNHNS and CDR2 SASEGT.

This clone was detected only a few times. The chain carries TRBV7-9 and TRBJ1-1; TRBD1 aligns across 8 bases. The J segment lost 1 base and the V segment lost 5 bases, leaving 6 bases of the junction unmatched. CDR3 length: 15 amino acids. From germline, CDR1 is SEHNR and CDR2 FQNEAQ (reference sequence). CDR3 nucleotide sequence: TGTGCCAGCAGCCCACCCGGGACAGGGAACACTGAAGCTTTCTTT. This encodes CASSPPGTGNTEAFF.

The CDR3 bases are TGTGCCAGCAGTTATCGGTCCGGAGACTATGGCTACACCTTC. It encodes CASSYRSGDYGYTF. The chain employs TRBV6-6 and TRBJ1-2; D is ambiguous. The germline V gene encodes CDR1 MNHNY and CDR2 SVGAGI (reference sequence). Between the trimmed V and J ends, which lost 3 bases and 3 bases, there was a span of 11 bases. The CDR3 spans 14 residues.

This rearrangement joins TRBV25-1 to TRBJ1-2; weak D call: TRBD1 (5 bases). The CDR3 loop spans 14 amino acids. CDR1 is MGHDK and CDR2 is SYGVNS in the germline V gene. The V end was cut by 5 bases, the J end by 3 bases, with 13 bases between. Here the CDR3 DNA reads TGTGCCAGCAGTCCCCGTCAGGGATACTATGGCTACACCTTC. Protein sequence: CASSPRQGYYGYTF.

In its sample, this clone was seen a few times. The chain links TRBV6-6 to TRBJ1-5; D remains unclear. With 1 base removed from V and 5 bases from J, the gap between germline ends came to 12 bases. Germline values: CDR1 MNHNY, CDR2 SVGAGI (reference sequence). The CDR3 runs 15 residues. The CDR3 here is CASSYFGSAHQPQHF. CDR3 DNA: TGTGCCAGCAGTTACTTCGGGTCGGCGCATCAGCCCCAGCATTTT.

The chain employs TRBV30 and TRBJ2-3; 11 nucleotides align to TRBD2. CDR1 is GTSNPN and CDR2 is SVGIG in the germline V gene (reference sequence). V was pared by 2 bases and J by 1 base, with 11 bases of the junction left unmatched. The CDR3 is made up of 18 amino acids. CDR3 loop: CAWSHSGRATFGTDTQYF. For the CDR3, the DNA is TGTGCCTGGAGTCATAGCGGGAGGGCAACGTTCGGCACAGATACGCAGTATTTT.

The chain recombines TRBV11-3 with TRBJ2-1; possibly TRBD2 for D (6 bases). V was shortened by 5 bases and J by 0 bases, with 17 bases between the two germline ends. The CDR3 loop spans 17 amino acids. Germline lookup yields CDR1 SGHNT and CDR2 YENEEA. CDR3 nucleotide sequence: TGTGCCAGCAGCCGCGGGACTGAACTTTTCTCCTACAATGAGCAGTTCTTC. Its translation: CASSRGTELFSYNEQFF.

The chain is built from TRBV5-1 and TRBJ1-1, with 10 bases lining up with TRBD1. The CDR3 runs to 15 residues. Germline V lookup: CDR1 SGHRS, CDR2 YFSETQ. V was pared by 5 bases and J by 4 bases, with 8 bases of the junction left unmatched. The CDR3 region has the DNA TGCGCCAGCAGACCACGGACAGGGGGTAGCACTGAAGCTTTCTTT. Translation: CASRPRTGGSTEAFF.

The V call is TRBV4-1, the J call TRBJ2-7; 10 positions agree with TRBD1. This CDR3 is built from 14 residues. Trimming at V came to 3 bases and at J to 4 bases, leaving 3 bases not matched to a gene. Germline V gene sequence: CDR1 MGHRA, CDR2 YSYEKL. The CDR3 nucleotides are TGCGCCAGCAGCCAGGGGGACAGGGGTTACGAGCAGTACTTC. Translated: CASSQGDRGYEQYF.

The rearrangement uses TRBV19 and TRBJ1-5; 7 nucleotides line up with TRBD1. CDR3 length: 17 amino acids. Germline values: CDR1 LNHDA, CDR2 SQIVND (reference sequence). Germline trimming cut 6 bases from V and 0 bases from J; bases unmatched to any gene: 11. The CDR3 sequence: CASRTKPQGRSNQPQHF. The CDR3 nucleotides read TGTGCCAGTAGGACTAAACCACAGGGGCGTAGCAATCAGCCCCAGCATTTT.

V usage is TRBV9 and J usage is TRBJ1-6, with 7 positions matching TRBD1. The germline gives CDR1 SGDLS, CDR2 YYNGEE. The CDR3 has 15 residues. With 3 bases clipped from V and 6 bases from J, the junction kept 6 bases outside the gene matches. CDR3 in DNA: TGTGCCAGCAGCGGTGGGCGGGACAGTAATTCACCCCTCCACTTT. Amino acid sequence: CASSGGRDSNSPLHF.

This sequence joins TRBV9 and TRBJ2-3; TRBD2 is a possible D gene (5 bases). The V end was cut by 3 bases, the J end by 4 bases, with 6 bases between. CDR3 length: 12 amino acids. The germline CDR1 and CDR2 sequences are SGDLS and YYNGEE. CDR3 loop: CASSDGADTQYF. The CDR3 nucleotides read TGTGCCAGCAGCGACGGGGCAGATACGCAGTATTTT.

The chain links TRBV27 to TRBJ1-1; TRBD1 matches 7 bases. The V and J ends lost 5 bases and 1 base, in that order; junction bases with no gene match: 7. Germline loops: CDR1 MNHEY, CDR2 SMNVEV (reference sequence). This CDR3 is 15 amino acids long. The CDR3 DNA sequence: TGTGCCAGCAGTAGAACGACAGGGAAGAACACTGAAGCTTTCTTT. Protein product: CASSRTTGKNTEAFF.

The chain uses TRBV30 and TRBJ2-7, with 12 bases lining up with TRBD2. The CDR3 consists of 14 residues. Germline assignment: CDR1 GTSNPN and CDR2 SVGIG (reference sequence). The V gene end was trimmed by 0 bases and the J gene end by 7 bases; junction bases not matched to a gene: 4. CDR3 bases: TGTGCCTGGAGTGTCCAACTAGCGGGAGGTGAGCAGTACTTC. Amino acid sequence: CAWSVQLAGGEQYF.

The CDR3 loop reads CASSSNEKTDTQYF. The CDR3 DNA follows: TGTGCCAGCAGTTCTAACGAGAAAACAGATACGCAGTATTTT. The chain couples TRBV27 to TRBJ2-3, with D hard to call. From germline, CDR1 is MNHEY and CDR2 SMNVEV (reference sequence). CDR3 length equals 14 residues. The ends were cut back, 4 bases at V and 3 bases at J, with 11 bases in the middle.

The rearrangement uses TRBV29-1 and TRBJ2-5; 13 bases fit TRBD2. V gave up 3 bases and J gave up 2 bases; unmatched junction bases: 9. The CDR3 sequence is 17 residues long. CDR1 is SQVTM, CDR2 ANQGSEA, per germline. The CDR3 is CSVDTLGLAGSQETQYF. CDR3 nucleotides: TGCAGCGTTGATACTTTGGGACTAGCGGGAAGTCAAGAGACCCAGTACTTC.

The chain recombines TRBV9 with TRBJ1-3; D is undetermined. CDR1 and CDR2 from the germline V gene are SGDLS and YYNGEE. V was pared by 4 bases and J by 0 bases, with 14 bases between. CDR3 length equals 16 residues. For the CDR3, the DNA is TGTGCCAGCAGCCCGGACGGAGGATACTCTGGAAACACCATATATTTT. It encodes CASSPDGGYSGNTIYF.

The gene calls are TRBV28 and TRBJ2-3; 7 nucleotides align to TRBD1. V lost 6 bases and J lost 7; bases outside the gene matches: 10. The CDR3 contains 14 residues. The germline V gene encodes CDR1 MDHEN and CDR2 SYDVKM. The CDR3 DNA sequence: TGTGCCAGCAGCCCCCGACAGGGTCGGAATACGCAGTATTTT. Amino acid sequence: CASSPRQGRNTQYF.

The chain uses TRBV18 and TRBJ2-1, with D possibly being TRBD1 (6 bases). With 4 bases removed from V and 1 base from J, the gap between germline ends came to 11 bases. The V gene's germline CDR1 is KGHSH and CDR2 LQKENI. The CDR3 has 15 residues. CDR3 residues: CASSLDSFSYNEQFF. The CDR3 coding sequence is TGTGCCAGCTCACTGGACAGTTTTTCCTACAATGAGCAGTTCTTC.

The chain links TRBV5-1 to TRBJ1-4, with TRBD1 as a possible D gene (6 bases). Germline-derived CDR1 and CDR2 are SGHRS and YFSETQ. Trimming pared 2 bases from V and 6 bases from J, leaving 8 bases between. CDR3 size: 13 residues. In DNA form, the CDR3 reads TGCGCCAGCAGCTTTGACAGGCATGAAAAACTGTTTTTT. Its translation: CASSFDRHEKLFF.

This chain joins TRBV28 and TRBJ1-2, with D tentatively TRBD1 (5 bases). CDR1 is MDHEN and CDR2 is SYDVKM in the germline V gene. The CDR3 extends over 14 amino acids. The V gene lost 5 bases and the J gene lost 2 bases, with 12 bases spanning the gap. CDR3 nucleotide sequence: TGTGCCAGCAGTGTAGTGACAGAGAACTATGGCTACACCTTC. Encoded protein: CASSVVTENYGYTF.

The CDR3 DNA reads TGTGCCAGTAGTAGGAACGGACAGTCACAAGAGACCCAGTACTTC. Protein product: CASSRNGQSQETQYF. The chain carries TRBV19 and TRBJ2-5; a possible D gene is TRBD1 (6 bases). Trimming removed 4 bases from V and 2 bases from J, with 14 bases in between. This CDR3 is built from 15 residues. Germline assignment: CDR1 LNHDA and CDR2 SQIVND (reference sequence). The entire variable domain, with the rest obtained from reference TRBV19 and TRBJ2-5, is as follows: DGGITQSPKYLFRKEGQNVTLSCEQNLNHDAMYWYRQDPGQGLRLIYYSQIVNDFQKGDIAEGYSVSREKKESFPLTVTSAQKNPTAFYLCASSRNGQSQETQYFGPGTRLLVL.

The rearrangement uses TRBV7-9 and TRBJ2-3; 9 bases line up with TRBD2. The trim removed 1 base at V and 2 bases at J, leaving 7 bases unmatched. The CDR3 covers 17 residues. Germline V gene lookup returns CDR1 SEHNR and CDR2 FQNEAQ (reference sequence). The DNA of the CDR3 is TGTGCCAGCAGCTTAGGATCGGGCGGGAGGGTCACAGATACGCAGTATTTT. As protein: CASSLGSGGRVTDTQYF.

Written as DNA, the CDR3 is TGTGCCAGCAGTGAAGCACTGGGCAGTATAACTGAAGCTTTCTTT. This encodes CASSEALGSITEAFF. The chain employs TRBV6-1 and TRBJ1-1; no definite D call. The CDR3 contains 15 residues. CDR1 is MNHNS and CDR2 is SASEGT in the germline V gene. V lost 0 bases and J 5 bases, leaving 13 bases between the germline ends.